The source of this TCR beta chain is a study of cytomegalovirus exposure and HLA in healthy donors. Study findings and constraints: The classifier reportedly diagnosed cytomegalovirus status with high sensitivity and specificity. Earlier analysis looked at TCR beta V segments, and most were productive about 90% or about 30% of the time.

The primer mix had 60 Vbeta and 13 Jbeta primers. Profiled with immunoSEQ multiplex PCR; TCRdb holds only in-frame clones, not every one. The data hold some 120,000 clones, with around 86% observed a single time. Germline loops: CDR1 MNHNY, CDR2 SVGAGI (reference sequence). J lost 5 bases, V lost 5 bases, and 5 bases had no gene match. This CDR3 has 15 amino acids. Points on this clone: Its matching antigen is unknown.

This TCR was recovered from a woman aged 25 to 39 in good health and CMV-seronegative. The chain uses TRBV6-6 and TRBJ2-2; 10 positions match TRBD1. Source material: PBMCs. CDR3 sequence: CASSLGQGTTGELFF. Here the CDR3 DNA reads TGTGCCAGCAGTCTGGGACAGGGGACGACCGGGGAGCTGTTTTTT.